This is a list of T cell receptor beta chains from one sample in a study of OX40 agonist ivuxolimab in advanced cancers. TCRdb keeps only in-frame clones here, not all; method: immunoSEQ multiplex PCR. This sample carries around 64,000 clones, roughly 85% of them seen once, and the ten largest clones take 1.3%. The sample here was CD4+ or CD8+ T cells sorted from blood, taken in a trial of the OX40 agonist ivuxolimab. These TCRs come from an adult with an advanced solid tumor such as melanoma, head and neck, liver or kidney cancer. Each CDR3 is given with its conserved first and last residue. The order of the fields is V gene, D gene, J gene, clone size, CDR3 DNA, CDR3 protein. The D gene is left open where the match is weak. The size of a clone is reported for some rows only, either as once, few or many, or as a class for expanded clones.

V gene: TRBV7-9
D gene: -
J gene: TRBJ2-1
clone size: few
CDR3 DNA: TGTGCCAGCGCCCTGGGCGGGGACTACAATGAGCAGTTCTTC
CDR3 protein: CASALGGDYNEQFF

V gene: TRBV28
D gene: -
J gene: TRBJ2-6
clone size: -
CDR3 DNA: TGTGCCAGCAGTACTCAGTCTTATGGGGCCAACGTCCTGACTTTC
CDR3 protein: CASSTQSYGANVLTF

V gene: TRBV5-6
D gene: -
J gene: TRBJ1-6
clone size: -
CDR3 DNA: TGTGCCAGCAGCTTGGGATCTTCAGGGGTTTCACCCCTCCACTTT
CDR3 protein: CASSLGSSGVSPLHF

V gene: TRBV29-1
D gene: -
J gene: TRBJ1-1
clone size: -
CDR3 DNA: TGCAGCGTTGTCCGCATACAAGCTTTCTTT
CDR3 protein: CSVVRIQAFF

V gene: TRBV9
D gene: TRBD2
J gene: TRBJ2-3
clone size: few
CDR3 DNA: TGTGCCAGCAGCCCACAAGCGGGGGGCTCCACAGATACGCAGTATTTT
CDR3 protein: CASSPQAGGSTDTQYF

V gene: TRBV2
D gene: TRBD1
J gene: TRBJ1-3
clone size: once
CDR3 DNA: TGTGCCAGCCTTCGGGAGGCAGGGACAGGAGGAAACACCATATATTTT
CDR3 protein: CASLREAGTGGNTIYF

V gene: TRBV27
D gene: TRBD2
J gene: TRBJ2-7
clone size: -
CDR3 DNA: TGTGCCAGCAGTTTTAGCGGGCCAGCCTACGAGCAGTACTTC
CDR3 protein: CASSFSGPAYEQYF

V gene: TRBV29-1
D gene: -
J gene: TRBJ1-2
clone size: -
CDR3 DNA: TGCAGCGTTGACAAGGGGATGGTGGGCTACACCTTC
CDR3 protein: CSVDKGMVGYTF

V gene: TRBV6-6
D gene: -
J gene: TRBJ1-1
clone size: -
CDR3 DNA: TGTGCCAGCACCTCCGATCGGGGAAACACTGAAGCTTTCTTT
CDR3 protein: CASTSDRGNTEAFF

V gene: TRBV9
D gene: -
J gene: TRBJ2-5
clone size: -
CDR3 DNA: TGTGCCAGCAGTGACCAGGGGGGGTTTCAAGAGACCCAGTACTTC
CDR3 protein: CASSDQGGFQETQYF